The clone carrying this T cell receptor beta chain was recorded a few times. What it recognizes is unknown. Researchers took RNA transcripts and amplified the TCR beta CDR3 regions from them. The HTBI set primed first-round TCR CDR3 RT-PCR. One entry per CDR3 protein results from TCRdb running MiXCR on the multiplex PCR reads. The sample records about 740,000 distinct CDR3 sequences, approximately 14% being singletons. This sample is part of a study of T cells in Graves' hyperthyroidism and ophthalmopathy. Study-level findings and limits: Blood also contained most expanded thyroid clonotypes above 0.001.

The germline V and J ends were trimmed by 4 bases and 2 bases, with 16 bases remaining between them. The germline V gene has CDR1 SEHNR and CDR2 FQNEAQ (reference sequence). The CDR3 extends over 16 amino acids. Investigators excluded patients with uncontrolled infection, other autoimmune disease, pregnancy or lactation. Each diagnosis drew on symptoms, thyroxine, TRAb, thyroid ultrasound and orbital computed tomography findings. Fresh peripheral blood, around 11 ml of it, supplied the PBMCs. The sample consisted of blood. This chain links TRBV7-9 with TRBJ2-3, with no clear D. The receptor's source is a woman between 18 and 29 years old with Graves' hyperthyroidism. CDR3 protein: CASSYLTGLVTDTQYF. The CDR3 DNA reads as TGTGCCAGCAGCTACTTGACCGGGTTAGTCACAGATACGCAGTATTTT.